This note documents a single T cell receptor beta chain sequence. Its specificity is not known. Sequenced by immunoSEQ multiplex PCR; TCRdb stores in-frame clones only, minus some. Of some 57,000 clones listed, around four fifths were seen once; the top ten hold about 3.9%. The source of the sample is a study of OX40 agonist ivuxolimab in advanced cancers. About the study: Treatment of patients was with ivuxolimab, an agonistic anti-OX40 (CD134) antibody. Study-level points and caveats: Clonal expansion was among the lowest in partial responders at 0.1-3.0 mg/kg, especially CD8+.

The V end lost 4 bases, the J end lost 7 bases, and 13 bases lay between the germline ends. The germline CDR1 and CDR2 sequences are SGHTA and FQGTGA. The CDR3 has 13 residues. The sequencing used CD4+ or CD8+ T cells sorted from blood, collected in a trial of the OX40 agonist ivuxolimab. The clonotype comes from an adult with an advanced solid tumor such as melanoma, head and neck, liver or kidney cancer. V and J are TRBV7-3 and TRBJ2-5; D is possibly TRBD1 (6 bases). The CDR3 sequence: CASSSTGSGTQYF. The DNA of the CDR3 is TGTGCCAGCAGCTCCACAGGGTCGGGGACCCAGTACTTC.